The 27 T cell receptor beta chains presented below share a single source sample, sequenced in a study of T cell responses to AZD1222 COVID-19 vaccine. Profiled with immunoSEQ multiplex PCR; TCRdb holds only in-frame clones, not every one. The sample holds 120,000 to 150,000 clones; roughly 93% are singletons and the top ten take less than 0.95%. Sample: peripheral blood, taken on day 0 of MenACWY control vaccination. The origin of the receptors is an adult in good health.

This clone was detected once. The chain is built from TRBV5-1 and TRBJ2-1, with 7 bases aligning to TRBD2. This CDR3 contains 13 residues. Germline V gene sequence: CDR1 SGHRS, CDR2 YFSETQ. V lost 4 bases and J lost 4; bases outside the gene matches: 2. CDR3 sequence (DNA): TGCGCCAGCAGCCCGGGACTATACAATGAGCAGTTCTTC. Protein sequence: CASSPGLYNEQFF.

The chain has TRBV27 and TRBJ1-5; D perhaps matches TRBD1 (5 bases). V was pared by 1 base and J by 5 bases, with 15 bases between. This CDR3 has 16 residues. Per the germline V gene, CDR1 is MNHEY and CDR2 is SMNVEV (reference sequence). The CDR3 nucleotides are TGTGCCAGCAGTTTATTTAGTACAGGCTCCGATCAGCCCCAGCATTTT. This encodes CASSLFSTGSDQPQHF.

The V and J genes are TRBV14 and TRBJ2-2; D perhaps matches TRBD2 (6 bases). CDR1 is SGHDN and CDR2 is FVKESK in the germline V gene. The CDR3 sequence is 17 residues long. Trimming shortened V by 4 bases and J by 1 base, and 16 bases separated the two germline ends. CDR3 in amino acids: CASSRLGGSGNTGELFF. CDR3 bases: TGTGCCAGCAGCCGCCTCGGAGGTAGCGGGAACACCGGGGAGCTGTTTTTT.

The gene calls are TRBV12-3 or TRBV12-4 and TRBJ1-2; D unclear. V shed 6 bases and J shed 4 bases, with 9 bases lying between them. This CDR3 spans 12 amino acids. CDR3 sequence: CASSPNGYGYTF. CDR3 in DNA: TGTGCCAGCAGCCCAAACGGCTATGGCTACACCTTC.

As for this clone: The germline gene is not matched at one end of the junction; a read error may be the cause. The rearrangement uses TRBV24-1 and TRBJ1-2; D is uncertain. This CDR3 contains 12 residues. Germline V gene data show CDR1 as KGHDR and CDR2 as SFDVKD. CDR3 sequence: CATSDATTHFNF. CDR3 nucleotides: TGTGCCACCAGTGATGCCACGACCCACTTCAACTTC.

Concerning this clone: In the same sample, other DNA sequences code for this CDR3. The chain links TRBV5-4 to TRBJ1-1, with unresolved D. Germline lookup yields CDR1 SGHNT and CDR2 YYREEE (reference sequence). The CDR3 sequence is 15 residues long. Trimming took off 4 bases at V and 0 bases at J, with 13 bases between the two ends. Here the CDR3 reads CASSLGGTMNTEAFF. The CDR3 bases are TGTGCCAGCAGCCTAGGTGGAACCATGAACACTGAAGCTTTCTTT.

The genes are TRBV28 and TRBJ1-6; no clear D. The CDR3 is 12 amino acids. Between the trimmed V and J ends, which lost 3 bases and 10 bases, there was a span of 7 bases. The germline V gene encodes CDR1 MDHEN and CDR2 SYDVKM. CDR3 nucleotide sequence: TGTGCCAGCAGTTTGGTTTTCTCACCCCTCCACTTT. Translated: CASSLVFSPLHF.

This clone came up a few times. The chain has TRBV11-2 and TRBJ2-7; TRBD2 matches 7 bases. The V segment lost 2 bases and the J segment 4 bases; nucleotides outside the gene matches: 11. Germline loops: CDR1 SGHAT, CDR2 FQNNGV. The CDR3 is made up of 16 amino acids. The CDR3 protein is CASSLPLGGRWYEQYF. In nucleotides, the CDR3 is TGTGCCAGCAGCTTACCCCTCGGCGGGAGATGGTACGAGCAGTACTTC.

V gene TRBV5-1 combines with J gene TRBJ1-2; no definite D call. Germline loops: CDR1 SGHRS, CDR2 YFSETQ. CDR3 length equals 14 residues. Trimming stripped 4 bases from V and 4 bases from J, with 14 bases between. The DNA for the CDR3 is TGCGCCAGCAGCGGCGCGGAGGGTGGCTATGGCTACACCTTC. It translates to CASSGAEGGYGYTF.

CDR3 sequence (DNA): TGTGCCAGCAGCTTAGGCCCCTCGCGGCCCCAGCATTTT. This gives the protein CASSLGPSRPQHF. V gene TRBV7-2 combines with J gene TRBJ1-5; D ambiguous. CDR1 is SGHTA and CDR2 is FQGNSA in the germline V gene. Trimming stripped 1 base from V and 9 bases from J, with 10 bases between. The CDR3 runs to 13 residues. The full variable domain, its missing parts supplied by reference TRBV7-2 and TRBJ1-5, is GAGVSQSPSNKVTEKGKDVELRCDPISGHTALYWYRQSLGQGLEFLIYFQGNSAPDKSGLPSDRFSAERTGGSVSTLTIQRTQQEDSAVYLCASSLGPSRPQHFGDGTRLSIL.

The chain employs TRBV4-1 and TRBJ1-2, with a tentative D call TRBD1 (6 bases). CDR3 length: 15 residues. Trimming shortened V by 0 bases and J by 4 bases, and 12 bases separated the two germline ends. Germline V gives CDR1 MGHRA, CDR2 YSYEKL. This chain's CDR3 is CASSQDRTAIYGYTF. In DNA, the CDR3 is TGCGCCAGCAGCCAAGACCGGACAGCGATCTATGGCTACACCTTC.

The rearrangement links TRBV7-9 to TRBJ2-3; 8 nucleotides align to TRBD2. With 5 bases clipped from V and 6 bases from J, the junction kept 7 bases outside the gene matches. CDR1 and CDR2 from the germline V gene are SEHNR and FQNEAQ (reference sequence). This CDR3 is 14 amino acids long. The CDR3 nucleotides are TGTGCCAGCAGCCAGTCGCGGGAGGCTGATACGCAGTATTTT. As protein: CASSQSREADTQYF.

This chain links TRBV27 with TRBJ2-7; possibly TRBD2 for D (6 bases). This CDR3 spans 14 amino acids. Germline lookup yields CDR1 MNHEY and CDR2 SMNVEV (reference sequence). V shed 1 base and J shed 6 bases, with 13 bases lying between them. The CDR3 nucleotides read TGTGCCAGCAGTTTATTTGGAGGGAAGGGCGAGCAGTACTTC. Translation: CASSLFGGKGEQYF.

The chain couples TRBV5-1 to TRBJ1-1, with D possibly TRBD1 on 5 matching bases. This CDR3 is 18 amino acids long. The germline CDR1 and CDR2 sequences are SGHRS and YFSETQ. V was cut by 3 bases and J by 5 bases, with 26 bases left in between. Here the CDR3 reads CASSYKGAWGDRRTEAFF. The CDR3 nucleotides are TGCGCCAGCAGCTATAAAGGGGCCTGGGGCGATAGAAGGACTGAAGCTTTCTTT.

This clone was seen just once. The chain carries TRBV6-5 and TRBJ1-4; D gene ambiguous. Trimming removed 1 base from V and 5 bases from J, with 5 bases in between. Germline CDR1 reads MNHEY; CDR2 reads SVGAGI. This CDR3 has 13 residues. This CDR3 is CASSYLMNEKLFF. DNA of the CDR3: TGTGCCAGCAGTTACTTGATGAATGAAAAACTGTTTTTT.

The chain recombines TRBV2 with TRBJ2-4, with D hard to call. Germline CDR1 reads SNHLY; CDR2 reads FYNNEI. Deletions cut 3 bases from V and 0 bases from J, with 9 bases between. This CDR3 region has 15 residues. DNA for the CDR3: TGTGCCAGCAGTGAGAGATATCTAGCCAAAAACATTCAGTACTTC. It specifies CASSERYLAKNIQYF. Based on the CDR3 plus reference TRBV2 and TRBJ2-4, the full variable domain is EPEVTQTPSHQVTQMGQEVILRCVPISNHLYFYWYRQILGQKVEFLVSFYNNEISEKSEIFDDQFSVERPDGSNFTLKIRSTKLEDSAMYFCASSERYLAKNIQYFGAGTRLSVL.

The chain recombines TRBV27 with TRBJ1-5, with a weak D call TRBD1 (5 bases). CDR3 size: 14 residues. The germline gives CDR1 MNHEY, CDR2 SMNVEV (reference sequence). V shed 2 bases and J shed 6 bases, with 11 bases lying between them. The CDR3 is CASSLQGNGQPQHF. As DNA, the CDR3 is TGTGCCAGCAGTTTACAGGGTAACGGTCAGCCCCAGCATTTT.

This rearrangement joins TRBV7-2 to TRBJ2-3; 8 bases fit TRBD2. J was trimmed by 1 base and V by 2 bases; bases with no gene match: 8. CDR1 SGHTA and CDR2 FQGNSA come from the germline V gene. There are 17 residues in the CDR3. CDR3 bases: TGTGCCAGCAGCTTAAGCGGGGGCCCGGGGGGCACAGATACGCAGTATTTT. Translated, it gives CASSLSGGPGGTDTQYF.

The chain is built from TRBV7-8 and TRBJ2-3; 9 bases agree with TRBD2. Germline values: CDR1 SGHVS, CDR2 FQNEAQ. V dropped 0 bases and J dropped 4; count of bases not matched to a gene: 8. CDR3 length: 17 amino acids. The CDR3 sequence: CASSLAVGGGAADTQYF. The CDR3, as DNA: TGTGCCAGCAGCTTAGCGGTAGGCGGGGGGGCTGCAGATACGCAGTATTTT.

This chain uses TRBV19 with TRBJ1-2, with D perhaps TRBD1 (5 bases). The length of the CDR3 is 16 residues. In germline, CDR1 is LNHDA, CDR2 SQIVND (reference sequence). V lost 4 bases and J lost 2, with 17 bases in between. CDR3 amino acids: CASSKGRVWGNYGYTF. The CDR3 DNA is TGTGCCAGTAGTAAGGGCAGGGTGTGGGGCAACTATGGCTACACCTTC.

V usage is TRBV4-1 and J usage is TRBJ1-6; TRBD1 might be the D (5 bases). Trimming took off 2 bases at V and 10 bases at J, with 15 bases between the two ends. This CDR3 comprises 15 residues. Germline V gives CDR1 MGHRA, CDR2 YSYEKL. As DNA, the CDR3 is TGCGCCAGCAGCCAACACCATCTTGGGGACTCACCCCTCCACTTT. As protein: CASSQHHLGDSPLHF.

In its sample, this clone was seen once. This sequence joins TRBV12-5 and TRBJ1-1; D gene ambiguous. This CDR3 has 15 residues. Trimming cost V 2 bases and J 1 base, with 11 bases left between them. Germline CDR1 and CDR2: LGHNT and FRNRAP. The CDR3 DNA reads as TGTGCTAGTGGTTTGATTATAGGGTCGAACACTGAAGCTTTCTTT. Residues: CASGLIIGSNTEAFF.

The chain employs TRBV7-2 and TRBJ2-7, with 13 bases aligning to TRBD2. Germline assignment: CDR1 SGHTA and CDR2 FQGNSA. This CDR3 contains 15 residues. The V gene end was trimmed by 5 bases and the J gene end by 5 bases; junction bases not matched to a gene: 6. CDR3 protein: CASSSGLAGADEQYF. CDR3 bases: TGTGCCAGCAGCAGTGGACTAGCGGGAGCTGACGAGCAGTACTTC.

This rearrangement joins TRBV10-2 to TRBJ2-4, with D tentatively TRBD1 (5 bases). V was shortened by 2 bases and J by 3 bases, with 8 bases between the two germline ends. Germline V gives CDR1 WSHSY, CDR2 SAAADI. This CDR3 region has 14 residues. The chain's CDR3 is CASSERGGKNIQYF. CDR3 in DNA: TGCGCCAGCAGTGAGAGGGGTGGCAAAAACATTCAGTACTTC.

The chain is built from TRBV13 and TRBJ1-1; 9 positions agree with TRBD1. This CDR3 is 15 amino acids long. J was trimmed by 7 bases and V by 5 bases; bases with no gene match: 11. Germline assignment: CDR1 PRHDT and CDR2 FYEKMQ (reference sequence). CDR3 amino acids: CASSETDRGSGEAFF. CDR3 nucleotide sequence: TGTGCCAGCAGCGAGACGGACAGGGGATCGGGTGAAGCTTTCTTT.

The rearrangement links TRBV15 to TRBJ2-5; D uncertain. The CDR3 spans 15 residues. The V end was cut by 0 bases, the J end by 4 bases, with 12 bases between. From germline, CDR1 is LNHNV and CDR2 YYDKDF (reference sequence). CDR3 amino acids: CATSRDPGRAETQYF. DNA for the CDR3: TGTGCCACCAGCAGAGATCCGGGTCGGGCAGAGACCCAGTACTTC.

The V and J genes are TRBV7-9 and TRBJ1-1; D is unresolved. Germline CDR1 is SEHNR and CDR2 is FQNEAQ (reference sequence). This CDR3 is 13 amino acids long. The germline V and J ends were trimmed by 1 base and 12 bases, with 15 bases remaining between them. The DNA for the CDR3 is TGTGCCAGCAGCTTAGAGTCCAATTTTTCCCCTTTCTTT. This sequence encodes CASSLESNFSPFF.